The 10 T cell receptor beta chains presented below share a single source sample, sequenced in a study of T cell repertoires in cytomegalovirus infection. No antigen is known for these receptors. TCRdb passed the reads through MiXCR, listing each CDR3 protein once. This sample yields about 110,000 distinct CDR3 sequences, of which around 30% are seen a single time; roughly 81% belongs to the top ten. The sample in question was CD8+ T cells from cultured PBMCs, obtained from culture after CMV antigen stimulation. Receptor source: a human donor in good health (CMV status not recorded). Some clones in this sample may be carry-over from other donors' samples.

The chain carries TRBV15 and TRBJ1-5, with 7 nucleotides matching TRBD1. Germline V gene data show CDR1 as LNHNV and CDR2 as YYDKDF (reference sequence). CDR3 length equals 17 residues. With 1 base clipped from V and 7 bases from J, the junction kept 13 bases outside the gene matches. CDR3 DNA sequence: TGTGCCACCAGCAGAGCCCAAGGCGACAGGGCGGCACAGCCCCAGCATTTT. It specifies CATSRAQGDRAAQPQHF.

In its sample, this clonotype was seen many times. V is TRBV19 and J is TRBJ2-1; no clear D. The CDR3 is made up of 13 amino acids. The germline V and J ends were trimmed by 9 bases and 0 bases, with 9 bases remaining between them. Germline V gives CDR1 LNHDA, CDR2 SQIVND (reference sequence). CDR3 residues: CASSPSSYNEQFF. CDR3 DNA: TGTGCCAGCAGCCCAAGCTCCTACAATGAGCAGTTCTTC. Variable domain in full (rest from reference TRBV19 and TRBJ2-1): DGGITQSPKYLFRKEGQNVTLSCEQNLNHDAMYWYRQDPGQGLRLIYYSQIVNDFQKGDIAEGYSVSREKKESFPLTVTSAQKNPTAFYLCASSPSSYNEQFFGPGTRLTVL.

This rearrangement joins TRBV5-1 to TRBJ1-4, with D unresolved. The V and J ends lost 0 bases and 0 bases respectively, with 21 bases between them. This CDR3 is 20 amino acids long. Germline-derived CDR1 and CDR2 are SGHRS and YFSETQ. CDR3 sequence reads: CASSLGPGLNSPPTNEKLFF. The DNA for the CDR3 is TGCGCCAGCAGCTTGGGGCCCGGGCTCAACTCCCCACCAACTAATGAAAAACTGTTTTTT.

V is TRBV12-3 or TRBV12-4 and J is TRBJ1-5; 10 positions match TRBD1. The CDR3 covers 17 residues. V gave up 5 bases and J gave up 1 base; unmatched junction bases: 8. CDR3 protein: CASSTRDRGWSNQPQHF. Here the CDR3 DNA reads TGTGCCAGCAGTACCCGGGACAGGGGATGGAGCAATCAGCCCCAGCATTTT.

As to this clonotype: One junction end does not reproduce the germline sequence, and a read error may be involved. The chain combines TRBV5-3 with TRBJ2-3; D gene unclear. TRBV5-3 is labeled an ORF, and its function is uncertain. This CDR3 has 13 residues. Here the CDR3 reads CTSSLAQTDTQYF. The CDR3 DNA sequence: TGTACCAGCAGCTTGGCGCAGACAGATACGCAGTATTTT.

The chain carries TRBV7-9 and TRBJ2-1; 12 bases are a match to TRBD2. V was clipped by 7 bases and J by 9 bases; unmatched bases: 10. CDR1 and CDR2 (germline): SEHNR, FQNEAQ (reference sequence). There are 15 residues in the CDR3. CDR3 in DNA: TGTGCCAGCAACCCACCGGGACTAGCGGGTGGTGAGCAGTTCTTC. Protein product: CASNPPGLAGGEQFF.

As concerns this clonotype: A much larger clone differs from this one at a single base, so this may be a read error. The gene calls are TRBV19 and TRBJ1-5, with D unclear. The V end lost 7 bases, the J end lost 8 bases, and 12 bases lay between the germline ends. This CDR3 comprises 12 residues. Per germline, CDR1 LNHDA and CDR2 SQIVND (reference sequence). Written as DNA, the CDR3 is TGTGCCAGTAAAATCAGTGGTAAGCCCCAGCATTTT. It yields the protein CASKISGKPQHF.

The CDR3 reads CASSYQGPDTQYF. Here the CDR3 DNA reads TGTGCCAGCTCATACCAGGGTCCAGATACGCAGTATTTT. V and J are TRBV18 and TRBJ2-3, with D possibly being TRBD1 (5 bases). The CDR3 totals 13 residues. The V gene's germline CDR1 is KGHSH and CDR2 LQKENI. V gave up 5 bases and J gave up 4 bases, with 10 bases separating them. The full variable domain, with the rest looked up from reference TRBV18 and TRBJ2-3, is NAGVMQNPRHLVRRRGQEARLRCSPMKGHSHVYWYRQLPEEGLKFMVYLQKENIIDESGMPKERFSAEFPKEGPSILRIQQVVRGDSAAYFCASSYQGPDTQYFGPGTRLTVL.

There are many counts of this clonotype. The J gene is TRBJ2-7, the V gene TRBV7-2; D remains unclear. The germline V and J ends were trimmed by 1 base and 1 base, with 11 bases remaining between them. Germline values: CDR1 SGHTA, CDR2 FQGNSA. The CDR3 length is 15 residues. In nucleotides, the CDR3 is TGTGCCAGCAGCTTAGATTTTTCGGAGTCCTACGAGCAGTACTTC. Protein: CASSLDFSESYEQYF.

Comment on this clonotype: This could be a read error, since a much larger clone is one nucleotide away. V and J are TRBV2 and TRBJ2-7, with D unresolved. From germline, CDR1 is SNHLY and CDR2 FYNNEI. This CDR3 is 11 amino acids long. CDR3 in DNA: TGTGTCAGCAGCATCAGCTACGAGCAGTACTTC. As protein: CVSSISYEQYF. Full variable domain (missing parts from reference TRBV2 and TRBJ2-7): EPEVTQTPSHQVTQMGQEVILRCVPISNHLYFYWYRQILGQKVEFLVSFYNNEISEKSEIFDDQFSVERPDGSNFTLKIRSTKLEDSAMYFCVSSISYEQYFGPGTRLTVT.